A selection of T cell receptor beta chains follows, all from one sample in a study of cytomegalovirus exposure and HLA in healthy donors. The table came from immunoSEQ multiplex PCR; TCRdb's copy has only in-frame clones and leaves some out. This sample has some 180,000 clones, with 65% to 80% found just once. What was sequenced was PBMCs. The receptors here all came from a woman aged 25 to 39 in good health and CMV-seropositive. CDR3s include the opening cysteine and the closing phenylalanine or tryptophan. Fields, in order: D gene, V gene, clone size, J gene, CDR3 DNA, CDR3 protein. The D gene is left open where the match is weak. The size of a clone is reported for some rows only, either as once, few or many, or as a class for expanded clones.

D: TRBD1; V: TRBV10-3; size: .; J: TRBJ1-2; DNA: TGTGCCATCAGTGAGACTCAGACAGGGCCCAGAGCCCTCTATGGCTACACCTTC; CDR3: CAISETQTGPRALYGYTF
D: .; V: TRBV9; size: .; J: TRBJ2-7; DNA: TGTGCCAGCAGCGTAGCAGAGGTAGGCTACGAGCAGTACTTC; CDR3: CASSVAEVGYEQYF
D: .; V: TRBV28; size: .; J: TRBJ1-1; DNA: TGTGCCAGCAGTCAAACCGAGACGGGGAACACTGAAGCTTTCTTT; CDR3: CASSQTETGNTEAFF
D: .; V: TRBV6-5; size: .; J: TRBJ1-2; DNA: TGTGCCAGCAGCCTGAATGGGGGGAACTATGGCTACACCTTC; CDR3: CASSLNGGNYGYTF
D: .; V: TRBV14; size: .; J: TRBJ2-7; DNA: TGTGCCAGCAGCCACGGGAGGGGGCGCGGGTACGAGCAGTACTTC; CDR3: CASSHGRGRGYEQYF
D: TRBD1; V: TRBV7-9; size: .; J: TRBJ2-7; DNA: TGTTCCAGCAGCGGTACAGGGGGAATCTCAGGATCCTACGAGCAGTACTTC; CDR3: CSSSGTGGISGSYEQYF
D: .; V: TRBV6-6; size: .; J: TRBJ1-6; DNA: TGTGCCAGCAGTCCCGGAGGCCCCCTCCACTTT; CDR3: CASSPGGPLHF
D: TRBD2; V: TRBV7-4; size: .; J: TRBJ2-5; DNA: TGTGCCAGCAGCTCCCGACTAGCGGCACAAGAGACCCAGTACTTC; CDR3: CASSSRLAAQETQYF
D: TRBD1; V: TRBV2; size: few; J: TRBJ2-4; DNA: TGTGCCAGCAGTGGGACAGGGAACATTCAGTACTTC; CDR3: CASSGTGNIQYF
D: TRBD1; V: TRBV5-1; size: .; J: TRBJ1-5; DNA: TGCGCCAGCAGCCCGGAGGGGGCGAGGCAGCCCCAGCATTTT; CDR3: CASSPEGARQPQHF
D: TRBD1; V: TRBV5-8; size: .; J: TRBJ1-2; DNA: TGTGCCAGCAGCTTGGGGGACAGGAGGGGCTATGGCTACACCTTC; CDR3: CASSLGDRRGYGYTF
D: .; V: TRBV4-3; size: .; J: TRBJ1-6; DNA: TGCGCCAGCAGCCAAGATCCGGGGTATAATTCACCCCTCCACTTT; CDR3: CASSQDPGYNSPLHF
D: TRBD1; V: TRBV7-3; size: .; J: TRBJ2-3; DNA: TGTGCCAGCAGCCCCGGACAGGGGGCGGCAGATACGCAGTATTTT; CDR3: CASSPGQGAADTQYF
D: TRBD1; V: TRBV5-1; size: .; J: TRBJ1-2; DNA: TGCGCCAGCAGAGGGACAGAGACCGTTATAGGCTACACCTTC; CDR3: CASRGTETVIGYTF
D: .; V: TRBV11-2; size: .; J: TRBJ1-4; DNA: TGTGCCAGCAGCTTAAAAGGATGGAGTGAAAAACTGTTTTTT; CDR3: CASSLKGWSEKLFF
D: .; V: TRBV7-9; size: few; J: TRBJ2-7; DNA: TGTGCCAGCAGCCGCGACGGAGCCTACGAGCAGTACTTC; CDR3: CASSRDGAYEQYF
D: .; V: TRBV7-2; size: .; J: TRBJ2-3; DNA: TGTGCCAGCAGCCTGAGCTTTGGCGGGGGCACAGATACGCAGTATTTT; CDR3: CASSLSFGGGTDTQYF
D: .; V: TRBV12-2; size: few; J: TRBJ2-1; DNA: TGTGCAAGTCGCTTATTCGAGCCAACTCGTTGCTCCTACAATGAGCAGTTCTTC; CDR3: CASRLFEPTRCSYNEQFF
D: .; V: TRBV28; size: .; J: TRBJ2-2; DNA: TGTGCCAGCAGTGGTCTTACTTCCGGGGAGCTGTTTTTT; CDR3: CASSGLTSGELFF
D: TRBD2; V: TRBV6-5; size: .; J: TRBJ2-1; DNA: TGTGCCAGCAGGCAGGGACTAGCGGGGGGGCCACCCTTCTTC; CDR3: CASRQGLAGGPPFF
D: TRBD2; V: TRBV7-8; size: .; J: TRBJ2-5; DNA: TGTGCCAGCAGCTTAGTAGCGGGGGGCCTCGGGACCCAGTACTTC; CDR3: CASSLVAGGLGTQYF
D: TRBD2; V: TRBV9; size: .; J: TRBJ2-1; DNA: TGTGCCAGCAGCAGTAGGACTAGCGGGAGTGAGCAGTTCTTC; CDR3: CASSSRTSGSEQFF
D: .; V: TRBV18; size: .; J: TRBJ2-2; DNA: TGTGCCAGCTCACTTATAACAGGAGCGAACACCGGGGAGCTGTTTTTT; CDR3: CASSLITGANTGELFF
D: .; V: TRBV9; size: .; J: TRBJ1-3; DNA: TGTGCCAGCAGCCCTCCCCAGGGTTCTGGAAACACCATATATTTT; CDR3: CASSPPQGSGNTIYF
D: .; V: TRBV4-3; size: .; J: TRBJ1-4; DNA: TGCGCCAGCAGCCAAGATAAAGGGGTCCTTAATGAAAAACTGTTTTTT; CDR3: CASSQDKGVLNEKLFF
D: .; V: TRBV6-4; size: .; J: TRBJ2-1; DNA: TGTGCCAGCAGTGAGTCCCCCGCGAATGAGCAGTTCTTC; CDR3: CASSESPANEQFF
D: .; V: TRBV6-1; size: .; J: TRBJ1-2; DNA: TGTGCCAGCCGGGTCAGGGAGGGGGACTATGGCTACACCTTC; CDR3: CASRVREGDYGYTF
D: .; V: TRBV28; size: .; J: TRBJ1-3; DNA: TGTGCCAGCAGTTTGGTGGTAAGGGGTAGCTTGAACACCATATATTTT; CDR3: CASSLVVRGSLNTIYF
D: .; V: TRBV4-3; size: few; J: TRBJ1-2; DNA: TGCGCCAGCAGCCAGGAGAGTTGGGACTATGGCTACACCTTC; CDR3: CASSQESWDYGYTF
D: TRBD1; V: TRBV28; size: .; J: TRBJ2-5; DNA: TGTGCCAGCAGCTCGCAACAGGGGGCAGAGACCCAGTACTTC; CDR3: CASSSQQGAETQYF
D: .; V: TRBV11-3; size: .; J: TRBJ1-2; DNA: TGTGCCAGCAGCGAGGGGGGGGGCGGTGGATATGGCCACACCTTC; CDR3: CASSEGGGGGYGHTF
D: TRBD1; V: TRBV6-1; size: once; J: TRBJ1-1; DNA: TGTGCCAGCAGAGCCGACAGGGCGAACACTGAAGCTTTCTTT; CDR3: CASRADRANTEAFF
D: .; V: TRBV9; size: once; J: TRBJ2-6; DNA: TGTGCCAGCAGCGTAGCCCGCTCTGGGGCCAACGTCCTGACTTTC; CDR3: CASSVARSGANVLTF
D: .; V: TRBV28; size: .; J: TRBJ1-6; DNA: TGTGCCAGCAGTCCCGGCGGAGGGAGTAGGTCACCCCTCCACTTT; CDR3: CASSPGGGSRSPLHF
D: TRBD1; V: TRBV15; size: .; J: TRBJ2-5; DNA: TGTGCCACCAGCAGAGCCAGAAAGGACAGGGGTGGCGAGACCCAGTACTTC; CDR3: CATSRARKDRGGETQYF
D: .; V: TRBV5-6; size: once; J: TRBJ1-1; DNA: TGTGCCAGCAGCTTCGATCCGGGGAACACTGAAGCTTTCTTT; CDR3: CASSFDPGNTEAFF
D: TRBD2; V: TRBV28; size: .; J: TRBJ2-3; DNA: TGTGCCAGCAGTCTAGCGGGGGAACTCACAGATACGCAGTATTTT; CDR3: CASSLAGELTDTQYF
D: TRBD1; V: TRBV28; size: .; J: TRBJ1-6; DNA: TGTGCCAGCAGTTGGGGACAGGGCGGAACACCCCTCCACTTT; CDR3: CASSWGQGGTPLHF
D: TRBD1; V: TRBV9; size: once; J: TRBJ1-6; DNA: TGTGCCAGCAGCGTAGGAGGGACAGGTTCACCCCTCCACTTT; CDR3: CASSVGGTGSPLHF
D: TRBD1; V: TRBV27; size: .; J: TRBJ1-1; DNA: TGTGCCAGCAGTCCTAGGACAGGGAAGATCAGAAGTTTTGGTTTGGCTTTCTTT; CDR3: CASSPRTGKIRSFGLAFF
D: .; V: TRBV6-1; size: .; J: TRBJ2-5; DNA: TGTGCCAGCAGTGAAGTCCTGGCGGGGGCCTTTAGGGGAGAGACCCAGTACTTC; CDR3: CASSEVLAGAFRGETQYF
D: .; V: TRBV4-3; size: .; J: TRBJ2-7; DNA: TGCGCCAGCAGCCAGGCTGTTAGCCCCTACGAGCAGTACTTC; CDR3: CASSQAVSPYEQYF
D: .; V: TRBV4-3; size: .; J: TRBJ1-4; DNA: TGCGCCAGCAGCCAAGTTGGGACACCGGGTGAAAAACTGTTTTTT; CDR3: CASSQVGTPGEKLFF
D: TRBD1; V: TRBV19; size: .; J: TRBJ1-3; DNA: TGTGCCAGTAGCCTATCCGCAGGGGGCCCTGGAAACACCATATATTTT; CDR3: CASSLSAGGPGNTIYF
D: .; V: TRBV11-2; size: once; J: TRBJ1-1; DNA: TGTGCCAGCAGCTTAGACCCACAGGGACACACTGAAGCTTTCTTT; CDR3: CASSLDPQGHTEAFF
D: TRBD2; V: TRBV7-9; size: few; J: TRBJ2-1; DNA: TGTGCCAGCAGCTTAGCTCCCGGGACTAGCGTCAATGAGCAGTTCTTC; CDR3: CASSLAPGTSVNEQFF
D: .; V: TRBV7-9; size: few; J: TRBJ1-1; DNA: TGTGCCAGCACCATCATGGGCAGGGTGAACACTGAAGCTTTCTTT; CDR3: CASTIMGRVNTEAFF
D: .; V: TRBV13; size: once; J: TRBJ2-7; DNA: TGTGCCAGCACCATTTTCGGCAGGGGCCGCGAGCAGTACTTC; CDR3: CASTIFGRGREQYF
D: .; V: TRBV5-6; size: .; J: TRBJ1-2; DNA: TGTGCCAGCAGCTTGGCCTCCGGGGAGGGTGGCTACACCTTC; CDR3: CASSLASGEGGYTF
D: TRBD2; V: TRBV5-5; size: few; J: TRBJ2-2; DNA: TGTGCCAGCACATCTAGCGGGGGGGCGAGCGGGGAGCTGTTTTTT; CDR3: CASTSSGGASGELFF